Shown below are 23 T cell receptor beta chains from a single sample sequenced in a study of blood T cell repertoires in COVID-19. Some clones are missing from TCRdb's copy, which holds only in-frame ones; the method was immunoSEQ multiplex PCR. The table records some 340,000 clones, 75% to 90% of them present only once. Sequencing was done on a sample of PBMCs or T cells enriched from blood (not recorded which). These receptors were taken from a woman aged 45-60 years who had recovered from COVID-19.

CDR3 DNA: TGTGCCAGCAGTGAAGAGGTAGCGGCCTACAATGAGCAGTTCTTC. As protein: CASSEEVAAYNEQFF. V usage is TRBV2 and J usage is TRBJ2-1; D is perhaps TRBD2 (6 bases). Trimming pared 1 base from V and 2 bases from J, leaving 9 bases between. This CDR3 spans 15 amino acids. The germline V gene encodes CDR1 SNHLY and CDR2 FYNNEI.

The genes are TRBV11-3 and TRBJ2-1; 11 positions agree with TRBD2. This CDR3 region has 16 residues. Germline V gives CDR1 SGHNT, CDR2 YENEEA. The ends lost 3 bases at V and 5 bases at J; junction bases unmatched: 6. As DNA, the CDR3 is TGTGCCAGCAGCTTCACTAGCGGGAGCGGCGACAATGAGCAGTTCTTC. Protein: CASSFTSGSGDNEQFF.

This chain joins TRBV7-2 and TRBJ2-3, with D tentatively TRBD1 (6 bases). The CDR3 contains 15 residues. V lost 5 bases, J lost 1 base, and 13 bases lay in between. Germline CDR1 is SGHTA and CDR2 is FQGNSA. As DNA, the CDR3 is TGTGCCAGCAGCCTACAGGGATGGGGCACAGATACGCAGTATTTT. As protein: CASSLQGWGTDTQYF.

This clone was recorded only once. The chain recombines TRBV10-1 with TRBJ1-6; 8 positions match TRBD1. The germline CDR1 and CDR2 sequences are WNHNN and SYGVQD (reference sequence). This CDR3 has 13 amino acids. V lost 8 bases to trimming and J lost 7 bases; unmatched junction nucleotides: 4. As DNA, the CDR3 is TGCGCCAGCCGGGACAGGATAAATTCACCCCTCCACTTT. It yields the protein CASRDRINSPLHF.

The chain carries TRBV19 and TRBJ1-2; 7 bases are a match to TRBD1. Germline lookup yields CDR1 LNHDA and CDR2 SQIVND (reference sequence). With 4 bases clipped from V and 6 bases from J, the junction kept 11 bases outside the gene matches. The CDR3 extends over 15 amino acids. The CDR3 sequence: CASSTRTGKTNGYTF. DNA for the CDR3: TGTGCCAGTAGTACCCGGACAGGCAAGACTAATGGCTACACCTTC.

This clone has only one observation. The chain joins TRBV25-1 to TRBJ1-5, with D possibly being TRBD1 (5 bases). Germline CDR1 and CDR2: MGHDK and SYGVNS. This CDR3 spans 14 amino acids. Trimming took 2 bases from V and 6 from J, leaving 11 bases between them. The CDR3 loop is CASSEPGDSQPQHF. In DNA, the CDR3 is TGTGCCAGCAGTGAACCGGGAGACAGTCAGCCCCAGCATTTT.

The chain recombines TRBV11-3 with TRBJ1-2; TRBD1 agrees at 8 bases. The V gene's germline CDR1 is SGHNT and CDR2 YENEEA. The CDR3 runs to 16 residues. The ends lost 3 bases at V and 4 bases at J; junction bases unmatched: 10. CDR3 in DNA: TGTGCCAGCAGCTTCCGTTCGGGACAGGTTATCTATGGCTACACCTTC. Translation: CASSFRSGQVIYGYTF.

In regard to this clone: An end of the junction differs from the germline gene, which may be a read error. Other DNA sequences within the sample encode an identical CDR3. The genes are TRBV3-1 (or the pseudogene TRBV3-2) and TRBJ1-1, with D possibly matching TRBD1 (6 bases). The CDR3 is 15 amino acids. In germline, CDR1 is LGHDT, CDR2 YNNKEL (reference sequence). The CDR3 coding sequence is TGTGCCAGCAGCCAAGGGGGACACATGAACACTGAAGCCTTCTTT. Encoded protein: CASSQGGHMNTEAFF.

The chain couples TRBV7-2 to TRBJ2-7, with 7 positions matching TRBD2. V was clipped by 5 bases and J by 3 bases; unmatched bases: 7. Germline assignment: CDR1 SGHTA and CDR2 FQGNSA. The CDR3 has 14 amino acids. This CDR3 reads CASSPRGFNYEQYF. The CDR3 DNA follows: TGTGCCAGCAGCCCGCGGGGGTTCAACTACGAGCAGTACTTC.

CDR3 coding DNA: TGTGCCAGCAGCTTTCGGGGGGGGAGTAATGAGCAGTTCTTC. It yields the protein CASSFRGGSNEQFF. The chain uses TRBV11-3 and TRBJ2-1, with 8 bases identical to TRBD2. The CDR3 consists of 14 residues. The germline CDR1 and CDR2 sequences are SGHNT and YENEEA. Trimming cost V 3 bases and J 7 bases; bases outside gene matches: 5.

This clone was counted at least ten times. This chain joins TRBV29-1 and TRBJ2-2; D uncertain. Looked up from germline, CDR1 is SQVTM and CDR2 is ANQGSEA. CDR3 length equals 12 residues. V was shortened by 5 bases and J by 3 bases, with 7 bases between the two germline ends. The CDR3 DNA sequence: TGCAGCGTTAAGCCTGACACCGGGGAGCTGTTTTTT. Translation gives CSVKPDTGELFF.

The chain is built from TRBV30 and TRBJ1-2; unclear D gene. The CDR3 is made up of 14 amino acids. Germline lookup yields CDR1 GTSNPN and CDR2 SVGIG (reference sequence). V lost 1 base to trimming and J lost 0 bases, with 9 bases between them. The chain's CDR3 is CAWSDYPTNYGYTF. The CDR3, as DNA: TGTGCCTGGAGTGACTACCCCACTAACTATGGCTACACCTTC. The entire variable domain, with the rest obtained from reference TRBV30 and TRBJ1-2, is as follows: SQTIHQWPATLVQPVGSPLSLECTVEGTSNPNLYWYRQAAGRGLQLLFYSVGIGQISSEVPQNLSASRPQDRQFILSSKKLLLSDSGFYLCAWSDYPTNYGYTFGSGTRLTVV.

The rearrangement uses TRBV2 and TRBJ2-7, with TRBD2 identical over 8 bases. CDR1 and CDR2 (germline): SNHLY, FYNNEI. The CDR3 loop spans 15 amino acids. J was trimmed by 0 bases and V by 7 bases; bases with no gene match: 8. CDR3 residues: CASTTIGTSSYEQYF. The CDR3 bases are TGTGCCAGCACCACCATCGGGACTAGCTCCTACGAGCAGTACTTC.

This chain uses TRBV11-2 with TRBJ2-1; 8 bases map to TRBD2. This CDR3 spans 12 amino acids. Germline values: CDR1 SGHAT, CDR2 FQNNGV. The V segment lost 8 bases and the J segment 4 bases; nucleotides outside the gene matches: 1. The CDR3 here is CASGTRYNEQFF. For the CDR3, the DNA is TGTGCCAGCGGGACTAGGTACAATGAGCAGTTCTTC.

This chain joins TRBV5-6 and TRBJ1-2; 9 nucleotides line up with TRBD1. The J segment lost 6 bases and the V segment lost 4 bases, leaving 10 bases of the junction unmatched. This CDR3 is built from 15 residues. Germline values: CDR1 SGHDT, CDR2 YYEEEE. DNA for the CDR3: TGTGCCAGCAGCCCCAAACAGGGGGCGGCGGATGGCTACACCTTC. Translated, it gives CASSPKQGAADGYTF.

The chain uses TRBV7-9 and TRBJ1-2; 8 nucleotides line up with TRBD1. The V gene's germline CDR1 is SEHNR and CDR2 FQNEAQ (reference sequence). The CDR3 has 16 amino acids. V lost 5 bases and J lost 3; bases outside the gene matches: 11. This CDR3 is CASSRFTGGDDYGYTF. The CDR3 DNA reads TGTGCCAGCAGCCGTTTTACAGGGGGTGATGACTATGGCTACACCTTC.

This rearrangement joins TRBV12-3 or TRBV12-4 to TRBJ1-2; D is uncertain. The V end was cut by 2 bases, the J end by 6 bases, with 7 bases between. The CDR3 runs 12 residues. The CDR3 loop is CASSLWRDGYTF. In DNA form, the CDR3 reads TGTGCCAGCAGTTTATGGAGGGATGGCTACACCTTC.

The sample holds a few counts of this clone. V gene TRBV7-9 combines with J gene TRBJ2-3; no firm D call. In germline, CDR1 is SEHNR, CDR2 FQNEAQ (reference sequence). The CDR3 totals 12 residues. Trimming shortened V by 5 bases and J by 3 bases, and 6 bases separated the two germline ends. The CDR3 DNA reads TGTGCCAGCAGCCTTTTGACAGATACGCAGTATTTT. It is translated as CASSLLTDTQYF. The full variable domain, with the rest looked up from reference TRBV7-9 and TRBJ2-3, is DTGVSQNPRHKITKRGQNVTFRCDPISEHNRLYWYRQTLGQGPEFLTYFQNEAQLEKSRLLSDRFSAERPKGSFSTLEIQRTEQGDSAMYLCASSLLTDTQYFGPGTRLTVL.

Remarks on this clone: The identical CDR3 is also encoded by other nucleotide sequences in the sample. The chain uses TRBV12-3 or TRBV12-4 and TRBJ1-2, with D unclear. V was shortened by 2 bases and J by 3 bases, with 7 bases between the two germline ends. The CDR3 is made up of 13 amino acids. The CDR3 here is CASSLNRDYGYTF. The CDR3 nucleotides are TGTGCCAGCAGTTTAAACAGAGACTATGGCTACACCTTC.

This chain links TRBV3-1 (or the pseudogene TRBV3-2) with TRBJ2-7; a possible D gene is TRBD2 (6 bases). The CDR3 is made up of 14 amino acids. V was shortened by 4 bases and J by 3 bases, with 13 bases between the two germline ends. The germline V gene has CDR1 LGHDT and CDR2 YNNKEL (reference sequence). The CDR3 region is CASSRAGLYYEQYF. The CDR3 coding sequence is TGTGCCAGCAGCCGAGCAGGACTATACTACGAGCAGTACTTC.

This clone appeared a few times. This same CDR3 is encoded by further DNA sequences in the sample. The rearrangement uses TRBV5-4 and TRBJ2-5, with 8 bases lining up with TRBD2. Germline V lookup: CDR1 SGHNT, CDR2 YYREEE (reference sequence). V was clipped by 5 bases and J by 5 bases; unmatched bases: 5. The CDR3 runs 13 residues. CDR3 coding DNA: TGTGCCAGCAGTCCGACTAGCGCGGAGACCCAGTACTTC. Protein sequence: CASSPTSAETQYF. Supplemented by reference TRBV5-4 and TRBJ2-5, the full variable domain reads ETGVTQSPTHLIKTRGQQVTLRCSSQSGHNTVSWYQQALGQGPQFIFQYYREEENGRGNFPPRFSGLQFPNYSSELNVNALELDDSALYLCASSPTSAETQYFGPGTRLLVL.

The rearrangement uses TRBV7-9 and TRBJ1-4; D perhaps matches TRBD1 (5 bases). Germline V gene sequence: CDR1 SEHNR, CDR2 FQNEAQ (reference sequence). This CDR3 region has 16 residues. V lost 0 bases and J 1 base, leaving 9 bases between the germline ends. The CDR3 sequence: CASSLAQGETNEKLFF. DNA of the CDR3: TGTGCCAGCAGCTTAGCGCAAGGGGAAACTAATGAAAAACTGTTTTTT.

This chain links TRBV28 with TRBJ1-6; D ambiguous. The CDR3 length is 13 residues. Germline assignment: CDR1 MDHEN and CDR2 SYDVKM. Deletions cut 7 bases from V and 5 bases from J, with 9 bases between. The CDR3 loop is CASKEIHNSPLHF. The CDR3 DNA reads as TGTGCCAGCAAGGAGATTCATAATTCACCCCTCCACTTT.